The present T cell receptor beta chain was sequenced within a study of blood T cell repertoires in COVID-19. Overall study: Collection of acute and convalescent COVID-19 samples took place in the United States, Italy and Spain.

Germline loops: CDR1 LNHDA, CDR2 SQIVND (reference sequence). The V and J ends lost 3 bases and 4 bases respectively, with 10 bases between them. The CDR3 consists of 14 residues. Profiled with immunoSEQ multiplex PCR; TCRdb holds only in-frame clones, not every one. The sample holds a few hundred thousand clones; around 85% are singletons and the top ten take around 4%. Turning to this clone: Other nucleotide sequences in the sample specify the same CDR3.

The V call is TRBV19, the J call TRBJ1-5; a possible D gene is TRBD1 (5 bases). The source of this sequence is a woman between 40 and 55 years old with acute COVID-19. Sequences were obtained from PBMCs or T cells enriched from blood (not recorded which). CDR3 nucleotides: TGTGCCAGTAGTATTTGGGGGGATAATCAGCCCCAGCATTTT. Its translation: CASSIWGDNQPQHF.